One and the same sample provided the 25 T cell receptor beta chains below, sequenced in a study of T cell repertoires in cytomegalovirus infection. TCRdb re-derived calls from the reads in MiXCR, one entry per CDR3 protein. The table shows around 900,000 distinct CDR3 sequences, with roughly 30% occurring only once. Their recognized antigens are unknown. Sequencing was performed on cultured CD8+ T cells from PBMCs, taken from culture after CMV antigen stimulation. The receptors were gathered from a human donor in good health (CMV status not recorded). Some clones in this sample may be carry-over from other donors' samples.

The chain uses TRBV4-2 and TRBJ1-1; 8 bases line up with TRBD1. Looked up from germline, CDR1 is LGHNA and CDR2 is YNFKEQ. The CDR3 covers 18 residues. The J segment lost 2 bases and the V segment lost 4 bases, leaving 15 bases of the junction unmatched. CDR3 nucleotides: TGTGCCAGCAGCCTGGCCGGACAGGGAATTCAACCCAACACTGAAGCTTTCTTT. Its translation is CASSLAGQGIQPNTEAFF.

The chain recombines TRBV20-1 with TRBJ1-2; TRBD1 matches at 7 bases. The germline V gene has CDR1 DFQATT and CDR2 SNEGSKA (reference sequence). J lost 7 bases, V lost 6 bases, and 17 bases had no gene match. The CDR3 consists of 15 residues. The CDR3 DNA sequence: TGCAGTGCGACCCGCCACTTAGACAGGGTTGTTGGCTACACCTTC. Its protein is CSATRHLDRVVGYTF.

The chain has TRBV6-2 or TRBV6-3 and TRBJ1-2; 7 positions agree with TRBD1. The J segment lost 0 bases and the V segment lost 6 bases, leaving 10 bases of the junction unmatched. CDR1 MNHEY and CDR2 SVGEGT come from the germline V gene. This CDR3 is 16 amino acids long. The CDR3 DNA sequence: TGTGCCAGCAGCCGCGACAGGGTTGGAGCTAACTATGGCTACACCTTC. Translation: CASSRDRVGANYGYTF.

This clonotype was seen a few times. CDR3: CSARDMGARADTQYF. DNA of the CDR3: TGCAGTGCTAGAGATATGGGGGCCAGGGCAGATACGCAGTATTTT. The rearrangement links TRBV20-1 to TRBJ2-3, with D perhaps TRBD1 (6 bases). V was pared by 0 bases and J by 4 bases, with 14 bases between. The CDR3 runs 15 residues. Looked up from germline, CDR1 is DFQATT and CDR2 is SNEGSKA (reference sequence).

The J gene is TRBJ1-1, the V gene TRBV7-9, with TRBD1 matching 7 bases. CDR1 SEHNR and CDR2 FQNEAQ come from the germline V gene (reference sequence). V lost 11 bases, J lost 3 bases, and 9 bases stayed unmatched. CDR3 length: 13 amino acids. CDR3 coding DNA: TGTGCCTTACTGGACAGGCAATACACTGAAGCTTTCTTT. This encodes CALLDRQYTEAFF.

A few counts support this clonotype. The chain links TRBV29-1 to TRBJ1-1, with D hard to call. The CDR3 has 13 residues. V gave up 5 bases and J gave up 0 bases, with 10 bases separating them. The germline V gene encodes CDR1 SQVTM and CDR2 ANQGSEA. The CDR3, as DNA: TGCAGCGTTAGGCCGGGATTGAACACTGAAGCTTTCTTT. Protein sequence: CSVRPGLNTEAFF.

The chain is built from TRBV6-1 and TRBJ2-7, with 8 positions matching TRBD1. The V gene end was trimmed by 6 bases and the J gene end by 6 bases; junction bases not matched to a gene: 10. This CDR3 has 14 residues. Germline CDR1 and CDR2: MNHNS and SASEGT. The CDR3 loop is CASRVTQGAAEQYF. The CDR3 nucleotides are TGTGCCAGCAGAGTAACTCAGGGGGCTGCCGAGCAGTACTTC.

This clonotype was counted at least ten times. CDR3 amino acids: CASSTGTSSYNEQFF. For the CDR3, the DNA is TGTGCCAGCAGCACCGGGACTAGCTCCTACAATGAGCAGTTCTTC. The chain couples TRBV12-3 or TRBV12-4 to TRBJ2-1, with TRBD2 identical over 8 bases. The length of the CDR3 is 15 residues. V lost 6 bases to trimming and J lost 0 bases; unmatched junction nucleotides: 4.

The J gene is TRBJ1-2, the V gene TRBV6-1; D unresolved. Per the germline V gene, CDR1 is MNHNS and CDR2 is SASEGT. Trimming removed 3 bases at V and 1 base at J, with 12 bases between. CDR3 size: 15 residues. CDR3 DNA: TGTGCCAGCAGTGAGTGGCAGGCAAATAACTATGGCTACACCTTC. This encodes CASSEWQANNYGYTF.

The chain links TRBV6-2 or TRBV6-3 to TRBJ1-6; D gene unclear. This CDR3 is 15 amino acids long. Looked up from germline, CDR1 is MNHEY and CDR2 is SVGEGT. The V end lost 5 bases, the J end lost 4 bases, and 12 bases lay between the germline ends. The CDR3 region is CASSQTGIYNSPLHF. The CDR3 DNA sequence: TGTGCCAGCAGTCAAACCGGGATTTATAATTCACCCCTCCACTTT.

This clonotype was observed many times. This rearrangement joins TRBV10-3 to TRBJ2-5; 7 bases map to TRBD2. V lost 1 base and J lost 5; bases outside the gene matches: 10. From germline, CDR1 is ENHRY and CDR2 SYGVKD. The CDR3 consists of 16 residues. The CDR3 loop reads CAISELEGEGFETQYF. The CDR3 coding sequence is TGTGCCATCAGTGAGTTGGAAGGGGAGGGTTTCGAGACCCAGTACTTC.

The V call is TRBV12-3 or TRBV12-4, the J call TRBJ2-7, with 7 bases identical to TRBD2. This CDR3 has 13 residues. The V segment lost 7 bases and the J segment 4 bases; nucleotides outside the gene matches: 7. The chain's CDR3 is CASTLSGEYEQYV. Here the CDR3 DNA reads TGTGCCAGCACCCTGAGCGGGGAATACGAGCAGTACGTC.

This clonotype has just a few counts. V usage is TRBV6-2 or TRBV6-3 and J usage is TRBJ2-2, with D possibly being TRBD2 (6 bases). The CDR3 loop spans 14 amino acids. Germline assignment: CDR1 MNHEY and CDR2 SVGEGT. Trimming left V 2 bases short and J 6 bases short, with 10 bases between. The CDR3 DNA sequence: TGTGCCAGCAGTTACAGTCGGGGGTCCGGGGAGCTGTTTTTT. Its protein product is CASSYSRGSGELFF.

This clonotype was picked up one time. Mismatch with germline at one junction end may stem from a read error. The genes are TRBV5-5 and TRBJ2-3; no clear D. The CDR3 sequence is 16 residues long. The germline CDR1 and CDR2 sequences are SGHKS and YYEKEE (reference sequence). The CDR3 region is CAGSLEVAQSTDTQYF. CDR3 DNA: TGTGCCGGCAGCTTGGAAGTCGCACAGTCCACAGATACGCAGTATTTT.

This clonotype was seen repeatedly, ten times or more. The rearrangement links TRBV7-2 to TRBJ2-2, with 8 positions matching TRBD2. The germline gives CDR1 SGHTA, CDR2 FQGNSA. The CDR3 has 14 residues. J lost 6 bases, V lost 3 bases, and 3 bases had no gene match. CDR3 amino acids: CASSFGGRPGELFF. Here the CDR3 DNA reads TGTGCCAGCAGCTTCGGCGGGAGGCCCGGGGAGCTGTTTTTT. Combining the CDR3 with reference TRBV7-2 and TRBJ2-2 gives the whole variable domain GAGVSQSPSNKVTEKGKDVELRCDPISGHTALYWYRQSLGQGLEFLIYFQGNSAPDKSGLPSDRFSAERTGGSVSTLTIQRTQQEDSAVYLCASSFGGRPGELFFGEGSRLTVL.

This rearrangement joins TRBV27 to TRBJ2-7; weak D call: TRBD2 (5 bases). The CDR3 length is 14 residues. V shed 2 bases and J shed 5 bases, with 13 bases lying between them. CDR1 and CDR2 from the germline V gene are MNHEY and SMNVEV (reference sequence). The DNA of the CDR3 is TGTGCCAGCAGTTTAAGAGGGCTCATCAACGAGCAGTACTTC. This sequence encodes CASSLRGLINEQYF.

V and J are TRBV6-5 and TRBJ1-1; weak D call: TRBD1 (5 bases). The V and J ends lost 2 bases and 2 bases respectively, with 15 bases between them. The CDR3 consists of 16 residues. The germline V gene encodes CDR1 MNHEY and CDR2 SVGAGI. The CDR3 sequence is CASSYIRAPLNTEAFF. The CDR3 region has the DNA TGTGCCAGCAGTTACATCAGGGCCCCGTTAAACACTGAAGCTTTCTTT.

J is TRBJ1-6 and V is TRBV14; D is possibly TRBD1 (5 bases). The germline gives CDR1 SGHDN, CDR2 FVKESK. V shed 0 bases and J shed 3 bases, with 9 bases lying between them. The CDR3 covers 16 residues. Here the CDR3 DNA reads TGTGCCAGCAGCCAAGACAACAGGATCTATAATTCACCCCTCCACTTT. This encodes CASSQDNRIYNSPLHF.

V usage is TRBV20-1 and J usage is TRBJ1-1; D remains unclear. CDR1 is DFQATT and CDR2 is SNEGSKA in the germline V gene (reference sequence). This CDR3 is 11 amino acids long. Here the CDR3 DNA reads TGCAGGTCCGAGGGTGGCACTGAAGCTTTCTTT. Encoded protein: CRSEGGTEAFF.

For this clonotype: Since a much larger clone is just one base distant, this may be a read error. This chain links TRBV12-3 or TRBV12-4 with TRBJ2-7, with D tentatively TRBD1 or TRBD2 (5 bases each). The CDR3 has 13 residues. The CDR3 coding sequence is TGTGCCAACAGTCCGGGACGGACCTACGAGCAGTACTTC. Its protein product is CANSPGRTYEQYF.

There are a few counts of this clonotype. For the CDR3, the DNA is TGTGCCAGCAGCCAAGTAGGGCGGGGTCGGGGCGAGCAGTACTTC. It translates to CASSQVGRGRGEQYF. The chain joins TRBV14 to TRBJ2-7; a weak D match, TRBD2 (6 bases). The CDR3 totals 15 residues. The V gene lost 1 base and the J gene lost 6 bases, with 16 bases spanning the gap. In germline, CDR1 is SGHDN, CDR2 FVKESK.

This sequence joins TRBV4-3 and TRBJ2-1, with 11 bases aligning to TRBD1. Per germline, CDR1 LGHNA and CDR2 YSLEER. V shed 6 bases and J 2 bases; nucleotides not matched to a gene: 3. CDR3 length: 15 residues. The CDR3 spells CASRSGQGAYNEQFF. The CDR3, as DNA: TGCGCCAGCAGGTCGGGACAGGGGGCCTACAATGAGCAGTTCTTC.

The chain has TRBV29-1 and TRBJ2-2; 7 bases map to TRBD2. This CDR3 comprises 14 residues. Germline V lookup: CDR1 SQVTM, CDR2 ANQGSEA. After removal of 3 bases from V and 3 bases from J, the junction contained 4 bases not matched to a gene. CDR3 nucleotides: TGCAGCGTTGAGGGGGGGTCCTACACCGGGGAGCTGTTTTTT. The encoded protein is CSVEGGSYTGELFF.

In this sample, this clonotype turned up a few times. The genes are TRBV7-2 and TRBJ2-1; 8 bases match TRBD2. CDR1 and CDR2 (germline): SGHTA, FQGNSA. This CDR3 has 16 residues. After removal of 3 bases from V and 2 bases from J, the junction contained 6 bases not matched to a gene. The CDR3 here is CASSFPPAGAYNEQFF. The CDR3 coding sequence is TGTGCCAGCAGCTTCCCTCCAGCGGGGGCCTACAATGAGCAGTTCTTC.

This clonotype showed up just a few times. The chain is built from TRBV12-3 or TRBV12-4 and TRBJ1-5; perhaps TRBD1 as D (6 bases). The CDR3 has 17 residues. V gave up 6 bases and J gave up 5 bases, with 23 bases separating them. CDR3 DNA sequence: TGTGCCAGCAGATTTACCAAAACAGGGTCCTCCTATCAGCCCCAGCATTTT. It translates to CASRFTKTGSSYQPQHF.